This section outlines one T cell receptor (beta chain) sequence together with its context. Its antigen is unidentified. This specimen belongs to a study of OX40 agonist ivuxolimab in advanced cancers. Study summary: Dose-escalation patients were diagnosed with hepatocellular carcinoma, melanoma, renal cell cancer or head and neck cancer. Notes on the study in general: CD4+ and CD8+ blood T cells expanded clonally by week 6 at 0.1 to 3.0 mg/kg.

It was autoimmune disease history or systemic immunosuppression that excluded patients. With baseline, cycle 4 day 1, and cycle 7 day 1 as timepoints, blood was sampled. The CDR3 totals 16 residues. V shed 5 bases and J 4 bases; nucleotides not matched to a gene: 12. Germline V gene sequence: CDR1 SGHTA, CDR2 FQGNSA. Libraries were prepared by immunoSEQ multiplex PCR; TCRdb keeps only in-frame clonotypes and omits some of them. The repertoire holds 65,000 to 95,000 clones, with around 91% as singletons. The genes are TRBV7-2 and TRBJ2-5, with 8 bases identical to TRBD1. This clonotype was obtained from an adult with an advanced solid tumor such as melanoma, head and neck, liver or kidney cancer. The material sequenced was CD4+ or CD8+ T cells sorted from blood, taken in a trial of the OX40 agonist ivuxolimab. The CDR3 nucleotides read TGTGCCAGCAGCGTGACCGGGACAGGAGGAGGAGAGACCCAGTACTTC. Translating gives CASSVTGTGGGETQYF.